The TCR beta chain described here comes from a study of cytomegalovirus exposure and HLA in healthy donors (dated by TCRdb to about 2017). Turning to the overall study: According to an earlier analysis of a few hundred of the donors, about 179 million T cells yielded over 100 million unique TCR beta sequences and about 300 Gb of sequence data. The study profiled the T cell repertoires of under 850 subjects by immunosequencing and related them to cytomegalovirus serostatus. A separate validation cohort of roughly 130 different subjects was used in addition to the roughly 670-subject first cohort. The number of typed donors differed by locus: 629-630 for A, B, C, DRB1 and DQB1; approximately 530 for DQA1; 606 for DPA1; and around 470 for DPB1. The study was designed to test whether signatures of past pathogen exposure could be identified by cataloging public T cell receptors. Alongside the repertoire data, information on donor age, sex, ethnicity and CMV serostatus was compiled. To predict cytomegalovirus infection status, the study combined high-throughput TCR immunosequencing, statistical association of individual TCRs with disease status, and machine learning. A later genetic analysis used genome-wide SNP genotypes for about 65% of the roughly 700 donors, treating that subset as a discovery cohort. A later analysis re-analyzed previously published TCR beta repertoires from roughly 600 donors and added high-resolution HLA genotyping to study TCR occurrence patterns. Every discovery cohort repertoire had been produced on one sequencing platform. Roughly 300 gigabases of sequencing data and tens of millions of unique TCR sequences made up an early release that covered fewer than 650 HLA-typed donors. An earlier analysis of approximately 630 of the donors applied high-throughput TCR beta sequencing to assess whether each TCR beta V gene segment acted as functional or pseudogenic. Roughly 5 DR-DQ haplotypes were handled as single units for association and clustering, since linkage in the cohort was strong. In the later analysis, no new phenotypic data were used to find candidate immune exposures; instead, reliance was placed on TCR beta sequences and their occurrence across donors. Class I and class II HLA loci were covered by the typing at four-digit resolution. Among about 360 genotyped donors of the cohort, an average of 235,054 unique TCR beta nucleotide sequences were sequenced per donor, about a sixth of them non-productive. Of the roughly 430 genotyped donors, approximately 83% fell in the genetic ancestry cluster associated with self-reported Caucasian donors. Summary of the overall study and its limitations: A later analysis found that most CMV-associated TCR beta chains appeared HLA-restricted, with HLA associations seemingly driven largely by CMV exposure. Roughly uniform sequencing depth across donors was assumed in presence/absence analyses, although this assumption may not hold. Specific HLA alleles were associated with 16,951 TCR beta sequences at a false discovery rate of 0.05 in a later analysis. In a later analysis, several top co-occurrence clusters were reported to appear linked to parvovirus B19, influenza, CMV and Epstein-Barr virus. Most TCR sequences were observed very rarely across donors, whereas some public TCRs were present in many individuals. Linkage disequilibrium might explain the correlated functional status among segregating V segments, but an unknown experimental factor could not be ruled out. Some IMGT-functional V segments, including TRBV6-2 and TRBV6-3, could not be distinguished by the 87-base-pair reads and were therefore excluded. A later genetic analysis associated a missense DCLRE1C variant with V-gene and J-gene trimming of TCR beta chains, and an independent cohort replicated the association. A later analysis found that TCR association rates varied across HLA loci, with DRB1 alleles showing the most associated TCRs and HLA-C alleles the fewest. In the study, 164 TCR beta chains were listed as associated with cytomegalovirus. In a later genetic analysis, fewer N-insertions in productive TCRs were reported among donors in an Asian-associated ancestry cluster than the approximately 670-donor mean. A group of highly shared sequence variants was considered likely to be a technical artifact of the sequencing pipeline. Only TCR beta chains were sequenced in this cohort, and the absence of alpha or paired-chain data limited detectable features. A further reported finding was that TCR beta sequences accurately predicted the HLA-A and HLA-B alleles for most subjects in the first cohort. Because counts were too low, approximately 15 rarely observed V segments, including chromosome 9 orphons, were excluded from the earlier analysis of 587 of the donors. The classifier was reported to diagnose cytomegalovirus status with high specificity and sensitivity in both the original cohort and the validation cohort. Because some donors lacked HLA typing at each locus, the association tests relied only on the typed subset. An earlier analysis of around 540 of the donors showed that most TCR beta V segments appeared in productive rearrangements either about 87% or about 30% of the time, which broadly matched IMGT annotations. Three of the identified cytomegalovirus-associated TCR beta chains were confirmed in vitro to be specific for cytomegalovirus antigens. The authors suggested that the approach could potentially be generalized to other disease states and immunological phenotypes. In a later analysis, HLA-associated TCR beta chains showed more clonal expansion and lower generation probabilities than non-associated chains that were equally common. When HLA alleles, especially DR and DQ, strongly co-occurred, TCR associations were difficult to assign to individual alleles. The only immune exposure information available for the cohort was CMV serostatus.

In total, more than 500 healthy bone marrow donors made up the cohort. At the time of sampling, all cohort members were nominally healthy, though unrecorded immune exposures were likely present. The donor tested CMV seropositive and was one of the 289 seropositive cohort members. Each donor provided a peripheral blood sample, and peripheral blood mononuclear cells were used for TCR beta sequencing. The Qiagen DNeasy Blood Extraction Kit was used to extract genomic DNA from the blood cell samples. Libraries were constructed by the immunoSEQ multiplex PCR assay. For the multiplex PCR, a mixture combining 60 forward primers for TCR Vbeta segments and 13 reverse primers for TCR Jbeta segments was used. Amplification of the CDR3 region of rearranged TCR beta genes was performed with a multiplex PCR assay on genomic DNA. The amplified TCR beta libraries were sequenced on the Illumina HiSeq System as 87-base-pair reads. Regarding the original processing steps: A later analysis counted about 80 million unique TCR beta chains across the 666 repertoires, and around 9.9 million of these chains were shared by at least two donors. A nearest-neighbor algorithm error-corrected the raw reads and collapsed the reads into unique sequences, merging closely related sequences to remove PCR and sequencing errors. V, D and J gene segments were assigned by aligning CDR3 sequences to IMGT reference sequences. For a sequence to be retained, a match of at least six nucleotides was required to both a V gene segment and a J gene segment. Rearrangements were called productive when the CDR3 lacked stop codons and stayed in frame with V and J; all others were non-productive. CDR3 was defined according to IMGT convention as the region running from the second conserved V-encoded cysteine to the conserved J-encoded phenylalanine. The earlier analysis of 500 to 750 of the donors excluded any sequence lacking an unambiguous match to a single V gene segment. In an earlier analysis of roughly 600 of the donors, a V segment was called functional when productive rearrangements were above 56.7%, and segregating when the standard deviation between donors exceeded 5%. A statistical classification framework was built to diagnose cytomegalovirus status from the catalog of TCR beta chain sequences. A later analysis assigned V and J genes by comparing TCR nucleotide sequences with IMGT/GENE-DB human TR gene sequences. In a later analysis, CDR3 sequences and most-parsimonious VDJ recombination scenarios were assigned using the TCRdist pipeline. In a later analysis, every TCR beta chain was defined by the combination of its CDR3 amino acid sequence and its V-gene family, and reads without a unique V-gene family were dropped. As a way to deal with suspected cross-contamination and a sequencing artifact, a later analysis dropped roughly 600 nucleotide sequences that were highly shared and had low generation probability. For each public chain, a later analysis derived a clonal expansion index from normalized ranks of inferred template counts within each repertoire. A later analysis computed generation probabilities with a VDJ recombination model fitted to out-of-frame rearrangements, and checked the results against IGoR. A later analysis scored TCR-TCR, TCR-HLA and TCR-CMV co-occurrence with hypergeometric tests, applying a repertoire-size bias correction to TCR pairs. To estimate false discovery rates, a later analysis permuted the HLA or CMV assignments 20 times. In a later analysis, co-occurring TCRs were grouped using DBSCAN, and TCRdist sequence similarity was added for clustering within HLA-allele-positive subsets. Repertoires with fewer than 30,000 or more than 120,000 public chains, plus five repertoires with anomalous nucleotide sharing, were excluded from co-occurrence clustering. TCRdb obtained this table from immuneACCESS and retained in-frame rearrangements with V and J assigned. These tables miss some clones; where compared with another copy, unresolved V genes account for less than half of the shortfall, and the remainder is unexplained. V and J calls and clone size are those listed in that table; D and trimming were worked out from the DNA. Counted in this sample were more than 95,000 clones; over 75% of them appeared once. The ten largest clones represent roughly 4.1% of the sample.

Regarding this clone: It lacks a known antigen. The sample holds no much larger clone one base away, and base qualities are not on file.

Reading the germline V gene gives CDR1 SGHAT and CDR2 FQNNGV. From its cysteine to its phenylalanine, the CDR3 spans 15 amino acids. Only CDR3 DNA is held: 45 bases, read in frame from base 1. The junction shows trimming of 3 bases on V and 5 bases on J, and the gene matches do not reach 5 bases of it. The origin of this receptor is a man in his late teens or twenties in good health and CMV-seropositive. The source material was PBMCs. The chain is made from TRBV11-2 and TRBJ2-1, with TRBD1 identical over 9 junction bases. The CDR3 is CASSFRGQGDNEQFF. The nucleotide sequence reads as follows: TGTGCCAGCAGCTTCAGGGGACAGGGAGACAATGAGCAGTTCTTC.